This T cell receptor (beta chain) was captured in a study of regulatory T cells in long-lasting Graves disease. The authors built TCR beta libraries using iRepertoire HTBI primers and Arm-PCR of CDR3 regions. TCRdb independently ran MiXCR on the multiplex PCR reads; one entry per CDR3 protein. The sample lists 560,000 or so distinct CDR3 sequences, 15% to 20% occurring once. Indicated time point: newly diagnosed GD, antithyroid drugs for less than 3 months. Following extraction of RNA from PBMCs, that RNA was used to make the TCR library. This clonotype has a handful of counts. The CDR3 carries no conserved terminal phenylalanine or tryptophan, so it likely arises from a read error. CDR3 length: 15 amino acids. CDR1 and CDR2 from the germline V gene are SGHRS and YFSETQ. After removal of 0 bases from V and 2 bases from J, the junction contained 2 bases not matched to a gene. The same data also went into a second study, on T cells in Graves' hyperthyroidism and ophthalmopathy.

The chain uses TRBV5-1 and TRBJ2-7, with TRBD2 matching 10 bases. Source: peripheral blood mononuclear cells (PBMCs), taken at new diagnosis, from a patient treated with antithyroid drugs. This TCR was recovered from a young man with Graves disease. The DNA for the CDR3 is TGCGCCAGCAGCTTGGGGAGCGGGAGGGCCTACGAGCAGTACCTC. Its protein is CASSLGSGRAYEQYL.